The source of this TCR beta chain is a study of early T cells in non-severe SARS-CoV-2 infection. Each CDR3 protein gets one entry after TCRdb re-called the 5' RACE reads with MiXCR. The sample lists 30,000 to 40,000 distinct CDR3 sequences, approximately 6.9% occurring once. The V and J ends lost 0 bases and 8 bases respectively, with 8 bases between them. The CDR3 is made up of 13 amino acids. CDR1 is LGHNA, CDR2 YSLEER, per germline. This clonotype counts as medium-sized (0.01 to 0.1%). The rearrangement joins TRBV4-3 to TRBJ2-1; unclear D gene. Sample: whole blood, taken at baseline. The sequence came from an adult who was a healthcare worker with PCR-confirmed SARS-CoV-2 infection or an uninfected control (not recorded which). The CDR3 here is CASSQDGSDEQFF. The CDR3 DNA is TGCGCCAGCAGCCAAGACGGGTCGGATGAGCAGTTCTTC.